Sequencing of this TCR beta chain was carried out in a study of cytomegalovirus exposure and HLA in healthy donors. Germline V lookup: CDR1 SGHRS, CDR2 YFSETQ. The CDR3 loop spans 14 amino acids. The ends lost 4 bases at V and 2 bases at J; junction bases unmatched: 5. The PCR ran on 60 Vbeta and 13 Jbeta primers. Generated by immunoSEQ multiplex PCR, the TCRdb table keeps only in-frame clones and is missing some. The data hold about 100,000 clones, with roughly 87% observed a single time. The chain carries TRBV5-1 and TRBJ1-1, with TRBD1 identical over 7 bases. The TCR sequence derives from a man between 25 and 39 years old in good health and CMV-seropositive. Sample: PBMCs. The CDR3 sequence is CASSRGGGNTEAFF. The CDR3 DNA reads TGCGCCAGCAGCCGAGGAGGGGGCAACACTGAAGCTTTCTTT.